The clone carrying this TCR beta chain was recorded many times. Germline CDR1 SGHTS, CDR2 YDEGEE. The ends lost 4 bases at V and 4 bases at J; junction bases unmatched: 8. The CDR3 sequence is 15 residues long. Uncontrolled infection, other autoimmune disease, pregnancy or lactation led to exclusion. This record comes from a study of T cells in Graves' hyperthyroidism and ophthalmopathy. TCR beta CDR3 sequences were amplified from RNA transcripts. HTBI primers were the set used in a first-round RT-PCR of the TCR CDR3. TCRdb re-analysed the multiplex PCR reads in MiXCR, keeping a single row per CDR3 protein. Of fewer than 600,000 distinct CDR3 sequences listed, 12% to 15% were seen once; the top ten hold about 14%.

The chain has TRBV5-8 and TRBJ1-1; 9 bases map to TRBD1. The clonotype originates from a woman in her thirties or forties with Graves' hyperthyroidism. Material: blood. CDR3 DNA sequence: TGTGCCAGCAGCCGGACAGGGGAGGGAGGCACTGAAGCTTTCTTT. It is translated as CASSRTGEGGTEAFF.